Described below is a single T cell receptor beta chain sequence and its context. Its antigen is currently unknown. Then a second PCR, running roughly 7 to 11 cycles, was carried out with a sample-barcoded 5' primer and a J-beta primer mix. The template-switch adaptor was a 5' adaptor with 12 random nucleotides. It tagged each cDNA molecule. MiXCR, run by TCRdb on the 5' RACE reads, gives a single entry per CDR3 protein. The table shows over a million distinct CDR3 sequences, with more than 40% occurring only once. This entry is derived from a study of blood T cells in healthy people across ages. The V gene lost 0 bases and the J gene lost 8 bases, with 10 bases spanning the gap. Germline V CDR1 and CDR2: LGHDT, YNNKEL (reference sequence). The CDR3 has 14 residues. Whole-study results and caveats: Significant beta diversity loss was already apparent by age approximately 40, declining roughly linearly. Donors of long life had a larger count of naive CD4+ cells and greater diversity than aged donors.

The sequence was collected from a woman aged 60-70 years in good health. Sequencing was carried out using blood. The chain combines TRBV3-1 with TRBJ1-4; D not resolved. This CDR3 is CASSQDLTEEKLFF. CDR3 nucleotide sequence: TGTGCCAGCAGCCAAGATCTGACGGAAGAAAAACTGTTTTTT.